A single sample is the source of the 5 T cell receptor beta chains below, sequenced in a study of cytomegalovirus exposure and HLA in healthy donors. PCR used 60 Vbeta primers and 13 Jbeta primers. TCRdb keeps only in-frame clones here, not all; method: immunoSEQ multiplex PCR. Across more than 45,000 clones, the top ten clones capture roughly 17% of the sample. Sequenced material: PBMCs. Receptors originate from a male donor in good health and CMV-seronegative.

This chain uses TRBV11-3 with TRBJ2-3; 7 nucleotides agree with TRBD2. V trimming: 0 bases; J trimming: 4 bases; junction bases outside the gene matches: 4. This CDR3 spans 15 amino acids. Germline-derived CDR1 and CDR2 are SGHNT and YENEEA. Here the CDR3 reads CASSLDGGLADTQYF. CDR3 sequence (DNA): TGTGCCAGCAGCTTAGACGGGGGGTTAGCAGATACGCAGTATTTT.

The V and J genes are TRBV19 and TRBJ1-2; 9 bases are shared with TRBD1. V shed 7 bases and J 4 bases; nucleotides not matched to a gene: 7. This CDR3 comprises 14 residues. Looked up from germline, CDR1 is LNHDA and CDR2 is SQIVND (reference sequence). CDR3 residues: CASTLGQGGYGYTF. DNA for the CDR3: TGTGCCAGTACCCTGGGACAGGGAGGCTATGGCTACACCTTC.

The genes are TRBV19 and TRBJ1-2, with D possibly matching TRBD1 (6 bases). The germline CDR1 and CDR2 sequences are LNHDA and SQIVND (reference sequence). The CDR3 contains 16 residues. Trimming took off 3 bases at V and 3 bases at J, with 17 bases between the two ends. The CDR3 reads CASSMGANRVDYGYTF. The CDR3 DNA reads as TGTGCCAGTAGTATGGGGGCCAACAGAGTGGACTATGGCTACACCTTC.

This chain joins TRBV19 and TRBJ1-2; TRBD1 is a possible D gene (6 bases). The germline V and J ends were trimmed by 0 bases and 7 bases, with 9 bases remaining between them. The germline CDR1 and CDR2 sequences are LNHDA and SQIVND (reference sequence). The CDR3 spans 13 residues. CDR3 in DNA: TGTGCCAGTAGTATAGACGGGGGGCTTGGCTACACCTTC. Encoded protein: CASSIDGGLGYTF. Full variable domain (remainder filled in from reference TRBV19 and TRBJ1-2): DGGITQSPKYLFRKEGQNVTLSCEQNLNHDAMYWYRQDPGQGLRLIYYSQIVNDFQKGDIAEGYSVSREKKESFPLTVTSAQKNPTAFYLCASSIDGGLGYTFGSGTRLTVV.

The rearrangement joins TRBV2 to TRBJ2-6; the D gene is possibly TRBD2 (5 bases). V was cut by 5 bases and J by 0 bases, with 8 bases left in between. Germline V gives CDR1 SNHLY, CDR2 FYNNEI. The CDR3 contains 15 residues. The CDR3 region is CASSPGSSGANVLTF. As DNA, the CDR3 is TGTGCCAGCAGTCCGGGAAGCTCTGGGGCCAACGTCCTGACTTTC.